This TCR beta chain was captured in a study of cytomegalovirus exposure and HLA in healthy donors. For this clone: What it binds is not known.

Findings and caveats of the study: Published work reported that the classifier diagnosed cytomegalovirus status with high specificity and sensitivity. CMV antigen specificity of a few CMV-associated chains was confirmed in vitro. Association of a missense DCLRE1C variant with TCR beta V- and J-gene trimming was reported in a later analysis.

The CDR3 loop spans 12 amino acids. V was pared by 6 bases and J by 9 bases, with 13 bases between. Germline V gene sequence: CDR1 SGHDN, CDR2 FVKESK. The PCR ran on 60 Vbeta and 13 Jbeta primers. Profiled with immunoSEQ multiplex PCR; TCRdb holds only in-frame clones, not every one. This table has 50,000 to 70,000 clones, about four fifths appearing once. The sample consisted of PBMCs. The rearrangement joins TRBV14 to TRBJ2-3; possible D gene TRBD2, 6 bases. The source of this sequence is a woman aged 40 to 50 in good health and CMV-seronegative. CDR3 sequence (DNA): TGTGCCAGCAGGGGGACTTCCACGACGCAGTATTTT. Its protein product is CASRGTSTTQYF.